A selection of T cell receptor beta chains follows, all from one sample in a study of beta chain features in type 1 diabetes. Only in-frame clones appear in the TCRdb table, and some are missing; sequencing was by immunoSEQ multiplex PCR. This sample has about half a million clones, with around 28% found just once. Material: naive CD4+ T cells from blood. The origin of the receptors is a man aged 18 to 29 in good health. Both conserved end residues are part of each CDR3. The order of the fields is V gene, D gene, J gene, clone size, CDR3 DNA, CDR3 protein. The D gene is left open where the match is weak. Clone size is shown for a subset of rows, as once, few, many or a class of expanded clone.

V: TRBV30; D: NA; J: TRBJ2-1; size: NA; DNA: TGTGCCATGAGGGCTAGGTACAATGAGCAGTTCTTC; CDR3: CAMRARYNEQFF
V: TRBV9; D: TRBD2; J: TRBJ2-1; size: few; DNA: TGTGCCAGCAGCCCTCGGGAGGGGTCCTACAATGAGCAGTTCTTC; CDR3: CASSPREGSYNEQFF
V: TRBV6-1; D: NA; J: TRBJ2-1; size: NA; DNA: TGTGCCAGCAAAAAAGGACCCTACAATGAGCAGTTCTTC; CDR3: CASKKGPYNEQFF
V: TRBV5-1; D: NA; J: TRBJ2-5; size: NA; DNA: TGCGCCAGCAGCTTGTCCGGAATTCAAGAGACCCAGTACTTC; CDR3: CASSLSGIQETQYF
V: TRBV20-1; D: TRBD1; J: TRBJ2-7; size: few; DNA: TGCAGTGCTAGTTACAGGGGAGCGCAGTACTTC; CDR3: CSASYRGAQYF
V: TRBV5-5; D: NA; J: TRBJ2-1; size: NA; DNA: TGTGCCAGCAGCTTCCTGAACAATGAGCAGTTCTTC; CDR3: CASSFLNNEQFF
V: TRBV10-3; D: NA; J: TRBJ2-2; size: few; DNA: TGTGCCATCAGTGAGCCGGGAGCAGGGGATCCCGGGGAGCTGTTTTTT; CDR3: CAISEPGAGDPGELFF
V: TRBV11-2; D: NA; J: TRBJ2-5; size: NA; DNA: TGTGCCAGCAGGGCTGGGGAGACCCAGTACTTC; CDR3: CASRAGETQYF
V: TRBV7-6; D: NA; J: TRBJ2-3; size: few; DNA: TGTGCCAGCAGCTTCGGGGTAGATACGCAGTATTTT; CDR3: CASSFGVDTQYF
V: TRBV5-1; D: TRBD2; J: TRBJ2-1; size: NA; DNA: TGCGCCAGCAGCTTCCCCCGGGGGGATGAGCAGTTCTTC; CDR3: CASSFPRGDEQFF
V: TRBV7-9; D: NA; J: TRBJ1-2; size: NA; DNA: TGTGCCAGCAGCTTAAAGGCCCTTGGCTACACCTTC; CDR3: CASSLKALGYTF
V: TRBV11-2; D: NA; J: TRBJ1-4; size: NA; DNA: TGTGCCAGCAGGAGAAGTGGCGAAAAACTGTTTTTT; CDR3: CASRRSGEKLFF
V: TRBV30; D: NA; J: TRBJ2-3; size: NA; DNA: TGTGCCTGGAGTATAGGGGCTAGAGATACGCAGTATTTT; CDR3: CAWSIGARDTQYF
V: TRBV25-1; D: NA; J: TRBJ2-4; size: NA; DNA: TGTGCCAGCAGTGAAAAGGGGAGTTACAGGGCCAAAAACATTCAGTACTTC; CDR3: CASSEKGSYRAKNIQYF
V: TRBV9; D: TRBD1; J: TRBJ1-2; size: NA; DNA: TGTGCCAGCAGCGTAGCTGGGACAGGGTTTTATGGCTACACCTTC; CDR3: CASSVAGTGFYGYTF
V: TRBV2; D: TRBD2; J: TRBJ2-7; size: NA; DNA: TGTGCCAGCATCCCCGGGACTAGCGGGAGGACCTCGTGGGAGCAGTACTTC; CDR3: CASIPGTSGRTSWEQYF